These 23 T cell receptor beta chains came from one sample sequenced in a study of T cell clonality in common variable immunodeficiency. Findings of the study overall: Reportedly, TCR beta sequences from common variable immunodeficiency showed fewer deletions and N-nucleotide insertions.

Antigen specificity for these receptors is unknown. Using immunoSEQ multiplex PCR, the repertoire was profiled, and TCRdb retains in-frame clones only, with some absent. Singletons are absent from the sample, which has some 16,000 clones. The sequenced material came from peripheral blood mononuclear cells. These TCRs come from a human donor with common variable immunodeficiency.

As for this clone: The CDR3 is cut off 3 residues early in the read; its end comes from the germline J gene. The chain uses TRBV19 and TRBJ1-5; D gene uncertain. Germline CDR1 and CDR2: LNHDA and SQIVND (reference sequence). This CDR3 has 15 residues. Trimming stripped 5 bases from V and 4 bases from J, with 15 bases between. The CDR3 is CASSRVSGFNQPQHF. The sequenced part of the CDR3 DNA is TGTGCCAGTAGTCGCGTTTCGGGTTTTAATCAGCCC.

This clone turned up a few times. The read halts 3 residues ahead of the CDR3 end, with the missing end drawn from the germline J gene. The chain carries TRBV7-3 and TRBJ1-6; D may be TRBD1 (5 bases). CDR3 length: 13 residues. In germline, CDR1 is SGHTA, CDR2 FQGTGA. V gave up 5 bases and J gave up 7 bases, with 9 bases separating them. The chain's CDR3 is CASSPGGNSPLHF. The covered CDR3 bases are TGTGCCAGCAGCCCGGGGGGAAATTCACCC.

In its sample, this clone was seen many times. Read coverage stops 3 residues before the CDR3 terminus; the germline J gene supplies the remainder. This chain uses TRBV7-3 with TRBJ2-1; possible D gene TRBD2, 6 bases. This CDR3 is built from 17 residues. V shed 0 bases and J shed 4 bases, with 16 bases lying between them. CDR1 is SGHTA and CDR2 is FQGTGA in the germline V gene. CDR3 residues: CASSLTSAAGSYNEQFF. CDR3 DNA (partial): TGTGCCAGCAGCTTAACTAGCGCGGCGGGGAGTTACAATGAG.

This clone was picked up a small number of times. The sequenced fragment ends 3 residues before the CDR3 boundary, so the rest is inferred from the germline J gene. This chain joins TRBV18 and TRBJ1-3, with TRBD1 identical over 7 bases. CDR3 length: 14 residues. Looked up from germline, CDR1 is KGHSH and CDR2 is LQKENI. The V gene end was trimmed by 3 bases and the J gene end by 2 bases; junction bases not matched to a gene: 1. The sequenced CDR3 bases are TGTGCCAGCTCACCGACAGGGCCTGGAAACACC. It yields the protein CASSPTGPGNT. The entire CDR3 is CASSPTGPGNTIYF.

There are a few counts of this clone. The read terminates 3 residues before the CDR3 end, so the remaining end is supplied by the germline J gene. The chain joins TRBV7-9 to TRBJ1-2; 10 nucleotides align to TRBD1. Germline loops: CDR1 SEHNR, CDR2 FQNEAQ (reference sequence). J gave up 2 bases and V 5 bases, and 2 bases lay outside the gene matches. This CDR3 is 14 amino acids long. CDR3 DNA, as far as it was read: TGTGCCAGCAGCAGGACAGGGGGAAACTATGGC. It specifies CASSRTGGNYG. The CDR3 in its entirety is CASSRTGGNYGYTF.

Concerning this clone itself: The read ends 3 residues before the CDR3 terminus; that terminus is restored from the germline J gene. The chain combines TRBV19 with TRBJ2-5; TRBD1 matches at 7 bases. V trimming: 6 bases; J trimming: 2 bases; junction bases outside the gene matches: 9. The CDR3 length is 15 residues. CDR1 LNHDA and CDR2 SQIVND come from the germline V gene (reference sequence). The CDR3: CASRKPGTAQETQYF. The CDR3 DNA, read in part, is TGTGCCAGTAGAAAGCCCGGGACAGCACAAGAGACC.

Concerning this clone itself: The CDR3 extends 3 residues past the end of the read, so its final part is completed from the germline J gene. The rearrangement joins TRBV14 to TRBJ2-5; tentative D call: TRBD2 (5 bases). V was shortened by 1 base and J by 5 bases, with 5 bases between the two germline ends. CDR3 length: 12 amino acids. Germline lookup yields CDR1 SGHDN and CDR2 FVKESK. CDR3 residues: CASSQAGETQYF. The part of the CDR3 DNA that was read is TGTGCCAGCAGCCAAGCGGGGGAGACC.

With regard to this clone: The read terminates 3 residues before the CDR3 end, so the remaining end is supplied by the germline J gene. The chain employs TRBV19 and TRBJ1-1; TRBD1 is a possible D gene (5 bases). The V and J ends lost 5 bases and 0 bases respectively, with 10 bases between them. In germline, CDR1 is LNHDA, CDR2 SQIVND (reference sequence). The CDR3 consists of 14 residues. The CDR3 is CASSSGLLNTEAFF. CDR3 DNA (partial): TGTGCCAGTAGTTCGGGACTCCTGAACACTGAA.

This clone was seen more than once but under ten times. The read ends 3 residues before the CDR3 terminus; that terminus is restored from the germline J gene. This chain connects TRBV30 to TRBJ2-2; 11 bases are shared with TRBD2. Looked up from germline, CDR1 is GTSNPN and CDR2 is SVGIG (reference sequence). The V gene end was trimmed by 1 base and the J gene end by 5 bases; junction bases not matched to a gene: 6. CDR3 length equals 16 residues. The CDR3 here is CAWSEGTSGGTGELFF. CDR3 DNA (partial): TGTGCCTGGAGTGAAGGAACTAGCGGGGGAACCGGGGAG.

This clone was counted a few times. The observed sequence ends 3 residues before the CDR3 terminus, with the missing tail filled in from the germline J gene. This chain uses TRBV7-2 with TRBJ1-2; 11 nucleotides align to TRBD1. CDR3 size: 15 residues. Unmatched junction bases numbered 7, after V lost 5 bases and J lost 5 bases. CDR1 and CDR2 from the germline V gene are SGHTA and FQGNSA. The CDR3 loop reads CASSRRGQGAYGYTF. CDR3 bases read: TGTGCCAGCAGCCGGCGAGGACAGGGGGCTTATGGC.

Regarding this clone: Read coverage stops 3 residues before the CDR3 terminus; the germline J gene supplies the remainder. The rearrangement joins TRBV6-2 or TRBV6-3 to TRBJ1-5; perhaps TRBD1 as D (5 bases). CDR1 is MNHEY, CDR2 SVGEGT, per germline. This CDR3 has 15 amino acids. V lost 6 bases to trimming and J lost 0 bases, with 12 bases between them. The CDR3 protein is CASSRQIRSNQPQHF. Partial CDR3 DNA: TGTGCCAGCAGCAGACAGATCCGTAGCAATCAGCCC.

This clone was recorded many times. The germline gene is not matched at one end of the junction; a read error may be the cause. The sequenced fragment ends 3 residues before the CDR3 boundary, so the rest is inferred from the germline J gene. The genes are TRBV4-2 and TRBJ2-2; D gene ambiguous. The CDR3 is 13 residues long. The germline gives CDR1 LGHNA, CDR2 YNFKEQ. CDR3 residues: CASSLTEVGELFF. CDR3 DNA (partial): TGCGCCAGCAGCCTAACAGAGGTCGGGGAG.

This clone showed up just a few times. CDR3 sequence reads: CASSRTGLAGIDTQYF. CDR3 bases read: TGTGCCAGCTCACGTACGGGACTAGCGGGAATAGATACG. The chain combines TRBV18 with TRBJ2-3; 13 bases match TRBD2. Read data end 3 residues before the CDR3 end; the end is taken from the germline J gene. V lost 4 bases, J lost 5 bases, and 6 bases stayed unmatched. Germline CDR1 is KGHSH and CDR2 is LQKENI. CDR3 length: 16 amino acids.

Concerning this clone itself: The read is 3 residues too short to cover the CDR3 end, so that end is filled in from the germline J gene. This chain joins TRBV19 and TRBJ2-7; 9 bases map to TRBD1. Germline CDR1 and CDR2: LNHDA and SQIVND (reference sequence). Trimming at V came to 5 bases and at J to 2 bases, leaving 7 bases not matched to a gene. This CDR3 is 15 amino acids long. The CDR3 region is CASSLQGARTYEQYF. The sequenced part of the CDR3 DNA is TGTGCCAGTAGTTTACAGGGGGCACGTACCTACGAG. The entire variable domain, with the rest obtained from reference TRBV19 and TRBJ2-7, is as follows: DGGITQSPKYLFRKEGQNVTLSCEQNLNHDAMYWYRQDPGQGLRLIYYSQIVNDFQKGDIAEGYSVSREKKESFPLTVTSAQKNPTAFYLCASSLQGARTYEQYFGPGTRLTVT.

This clone appeared a few times. The read gets to within 3 residues of the CDR3 end, and the germline J gene fills in the rest. The chain couples TRBV7-2 to TRBJ2-7; D is perhaps TRBD1 (6 bases). V was cut by 5 bases and J by 3 bases, with 11 bases left in between. The germline V gene has CDR1 SGHTA and CDR2 FQGNSA. This CDR3 is built from 13 residues. The covered CDR3 bases are TGTGCCAGCAGCCGCGACAGGTTCTACGAG. As protein: CASSRDRFYE. The whole CDR3 reads CASSRDRFYEQYF.

On this clone itself: The read ends 3 residues before the CDR3 terminus; that terminus is restored from the germline J gene. This chain joins TRBV19 and TRBJ2-3, with no clear D. The germline gives CDR1 LNHDA, CDR2 SQIVND (reference sequence). V dropped 2 bases and J dropped 4 bases, with 7 bases sitting between them. CDR3 size: 13 residues. This CDR3 reads CASSITVADTQYF. The sequenced part of the CDR3 DNA is TGTGCCAGTAGTATAACGGTCGCAGATACG.

This clone came up a few times. The DNA ends 3 residues before the CDR3 does, and the rest of the CDR3 is filled in from the germline J gene. The chain links TRBV20-1 to TRBJ2-7, with TRBD1 identical over 7 bases. Germline V gene lookup returns CDR1 DFQATT and CDR2 SNEGSKA (reference sequence). This CDR3 is built from 13 residues. The V gene end was trimmed by 5 bases and the J gene end by 0 bases; junction bases not matched to a gene: 4. The CDR3 sequence: CSAPGQYSYEQYF. Partial CDR3 DNA: TGCAGTGCTCCGGGACAGTACTCCTACGAG.

This clone was seen repeatedly, ten times or more. The read terminates 3 residues before the CDR3 end, so the remaining end is supplied by the germline J gene. The V gene is TRBV23-1, the J gene TRBJ2-1; D is possibly TRBD1 (7 bases). TRBV23-1 is an ORF; its function is uncertain. This CDR3 contains 16 residues. Trimming stripped 2 bases from V and 3 bases from J, with 14 bases between. The DNA read from the CDR3 is TGCGCCAGCAGTCAAGCCGCAGGGGGGCTCTACAATGAG. Translating gives CASSQAAGGLYNE. The entire CDR3 protein is CASSQAAGGLYNEQFF.

In this sample, this clone turned up a few times. The read falls 3 residues short of the CDR3 end, and the missing part is taken from the germline J gene. The chain combines TRBV2 with TRBJ1-5; 7 nucleotides line up with TRBD1. The CDR3 contains 13 residues. The junction had 4 bases not matched to a gene; V was cut back by 5 bases and J by 6 bases. In germline, CDR1 is SNHLY, CDR2 FYNNEI. The sequenced CDR3 bases are TGTGCCAGCAGTAACAGGGGAGTTCAGCCC. Translated: CASSNRGVQP. The whole CDR3 sequence reads CASSNRGVQPQHF.

This clone was counted only a few times. The CDR3 spells CASSWSGTGFYEQYF. CDR3 DNA, as far as it was read: TGTGCCAGCAGCTGGAGCGGGACAGGGTTCTACGAG. The J gene is TRBJ2-7, the V gene TRBV7-2; 9 nucleotides match TRBD1. The CDR3 end lies 3 residues beyond the end of the read and is filled in from the germline J gene. Losses at the gene ends were 4 bases for V and 3 bases for J; bases not matched to a gene: 7. This CDR3 has 15 amino acids. The germline V gene has CDR1 SGHTA and CDR2 FQGNSA.

This clone has more than one count but fewer than ten. From the germline J gene comes the end of the CDR3, since the read stops 3 residues before it. The V call is TRBV6-1, the J call TRBJ1-2; D not certain. The V gene's germline CDR1 is MNHNS and CDR2 SASEGT. V dropped 3 bases and J dropped 1 base, with 6 bases sitting between them. The CDR3 has 13 residues. The CDR3 DNA, read in part, is TGTGCCAGCAGTGATTCCGGTAACTATGGC. It encodes CASSDSGNYG. The complete CDR3 protein is CASSDSGNYGYTF.

This clone was seen many times. The observed sequence ends 3 residues before the CDR3 terminus, with the missing tail filled in from the germline J gene. The chain employs TRBV6-2 or TRBV6-3 and TRBJ2-7, with 10 bases fitting TRBD1. CDR1 and CDR2 from the germline V gene are MNHEY and SVGEGT. V was clipped by 6 bases and J by 5 bases; unmatched bases: 4. The CDR3 is 13 residues long. The CDR3 here is CASSDRGLNEQYF. CDR3 DNA (partial): TGTGCCAGCAGCGACAGGGGGCTAAACGAG.

This clone was seen a handful of times. The sequence runs out 3 residues before the end of the CDR3; the remainder is reconstructed from the germline J gene. The rearrangement links TRBV18 to TRBJ1-1, with no clear D. The CDR3 runs to 16 residues. V dropped 6 bases and J dropped 5 bases, with 22 bases sitting between them. In germline, CDR1 is KGHSH, CDR2 LQKENI. CDR3 DNA, as far as it was read: TGTGCCAGCTCGCCGCGCGATAGGCGGCCAGATACTGAA. This translates into CASSPRDRRPDTE. From start to end, the CDR3 is CASSPRDRRPDTEAFF.